A single sample is the source of the 18 T cell receptor beta chains below, sequenced in a study of blood T cell repertoires in COVID-19. The method was immunoSEQ multiplex PCR; TCRdb's version includes in-frame clones alone and lacks a portion of them. In the table there are about 92,000 clones, over 80% of which are singletons. The sequencing input was peripheral blood. The origin of the receptors is a human donor with active COVID-19. The donor label of this sample is uncertain.

J is TRBJ1-1 and V is TRBV7-3; D might be TRBD1 (6 bases). This CDR3 region has 14 residues. The V gene's germline CDR1 is SGHTA and CDR2 FQGTGA. V was trimmed by 1 base and J by 6 bases, leaving 12 bases between them. CDR3 in amino acids: CASSLNGGLPEAFF. The DNA for the CDR3 is TGTGCCAGCAGCTTAAACGGGGGGCTCCCTGAAGCTTTCTTT.

The chain joins TRBV6-5 to TRBJ1-2; D uncertain. The V end was cut by 6 bases, the J end by 5 bases, with 16 bases between. The CDR3 length is 14 residues. CDR1 is MNHEY, CDR2 SVGAGI, per germline. In DNA form, the CDR3 reads TGTGCCAGCAGCCCGCAAGGAGGGAAATATGGCTACACCTTC. Its protein product is CASSPQGGKYGYTF.

This chain links TRBV19 with TRBJ2-7; possible D gene TRBD1, 6 bases. Germline V gene sequence: CDR1 LNHDA, CDR2 SQIVND (reference sequence). Trimming removed 1 base from V and 0 bases from J, with 13 bases in between. The CDR3 sequence is 16 residues long. CDR3 sequence: CASSIVRTAFSYEQYF. The DNA for the CDR3 is TGTGCCAGTAGTATAGTCCGGACAGCCTTCTCCTACGAGCAGTACTTC.

V and J are TRBV27 and TRBJ2-7; 13 bases align to TRBD2. The CDR3 consists of 20 residues. Germline V CDR1 and CDR2: MNHEY, SMNVEV (reference sequence). Trimming removed 2 bases from V and 0 bases from J; junction bases left unmatched: 13. The CDR3 loop reads CASSLARLAGGPASSYEQYF. The CDR3 DNA reads as TGTGCCAGCAGTTTAGCGCGACTAGCGGGGGGCCCAGCCTCCTCCTACGAGCAGTACTTC.

The rearrangement joins TRBV7-9 to TRBJ1-1, with D possibly TRBD1 on 5 matching bases. Germline V lookup: CDR1 SEHNR, CDR2 FQNEAQ (reference sequence). This CDR3 is 14 amino acids long. Trimming left V 2 bases short and J 2 bases short, with 9 bases between. The CDR3 here is CASSLPDRNTEAFF. In DNA form, the CDR3 reads TGTGCCAGCAGCTTACCCGACAGAAACACTGAAGCTTTCTTT.

The chain has TRBV10-1 and TRBJ2-2; D is uncertain. V was shortened by 5 bases and J by 5 bases, with 9 bases between the two germline ends. This CDR3 has 13 residues. Looked up from germline, CDR1 is WNHNN and CDR2 is SYGVQD (reference sequence). The CDR3 DNA reads TGCGCCAGCAGTAAGGAAGCGACCGGGGAGCTGTTTTTT. Translated: CASSKEATGELFF.

This clone appeared a single time. This chain joins TRBV18 and TRBJ1-1, with a tentative D call TRBD1 (6 bases). Germline CDR1 is KGHSH and CDR2 is LQKENI. Trimming removed 6 bases from V and 4 bases from J, with 18 bases in between. The CDR3 sequence is 15 residues long. CDR3 protein: CASSTLQGSGTEAFF. CDR3 DNA: TGTGCCAGCTCCACCCTACAGGGAAGCGGCACTGAAGCTTTCTTT.

The chain employs TRBV18 and TRBJ1-1, with D uncertain. The germline V gene has CDR1 KGHSH and CDR2 LQKENI. The CDR3 covers 15 residues. V was shortened by 2 bases and J by 1 base, with 11 bases between the two germline ends. CDR3 residues: CASSPFHTGNTEAFF. The CDR3 nucleotides read TGTGCCAGCTCACCATTCCATACGGGGAACACTGAAGCTTTCTTT.

The chain is built from TRBV7-9 and TRBJ2-7, with TRBD2 identical over 8 bases. J lost 6 bases, V lost 5 bases, and 6 bases had no gene match. CDR1 SEHNR and CDR2 FQNEAQ come from the germline V gene (reference sequence). CDR3 length: 13 residues. CDR3 sequence reads: CASSGGLAGEQYF. The CDR3 DNA is TGTGCCAGCAGCGGAGGACTAGCCGGCGAGCAGTACTTC. The variable domain in full, with the rest retrieved from reference TRBV7-9 and TRBJ2-7, is DTGVSQNPRHKITKRGQNVTFRCDPISEHNRLYWYRQTLGQGPEFLTYFQNEAQLEKSRLLSDRFSAERPKGSFSTLEIQRTEQGDSAMYLCASSGGLAGEQYFGPGTRLTVT.

The J gene is TRBJ2-3, the V gene TRBV7-2; 16 nucleotides line up with TRBD2. In germline, CDR1 is SGHTA, CDR2 FQGNSA. The trim removed 6 bases at V and 0 bases at J, leaving 6 bases unmatched. This CDR3 is 18 amino acids long. The CDR3 sequence is CASRTGTSGGASTDTQYF. DNA of the CDR3: TGTGCCAGCAGAACCGGGACTAGCGGGGGGGCGAGCACAGATACGCAGTATTTT.

The chain has TRBV28 and TRBJ1-2; possibly TRBD1 for D (5 bases). The CDR3 covers 15 residues. Germline V gene sequence: CDR1 MDHEN, CDR2 SYDVKM. Trimming took off 2 bases at V and 8 bases at J, with 18 bases between the two ends. The CDR3 nucleotides read TGTGCCAGCAGTTTAACGGAGCCAGGGATGCAGGGCTACACCTTC. As protein: CASSLTEPGMQGYTF.

This CDR3 reads CASSFGNSLAGLSGETQYF. Written as DNA, the CDR3 is TGTGCCAGCAGTTTCGGGAACTCTCTAGCGGGGCTGTCGGGAGAGACCCAGTACTTC. This chain links TRBV28 with TRBJ2-5; 9 nucleotides line up with TRBD2. Germline CDR1 MDHEN, CDR2 SYDVKM. V was clipped by 3 bases and J by 4 bases; unmatched bases: 18. This CDR3 contains 19 residues.

This sequence joins TRBV28 and TRBJ2-7; TRBD1 is a possible D gene (5 bases). The CDR3 consists of 13 residues. Looked up from germline, CDR1 is MDHEN and CDR2 is SYDVKM. V lost 3 bases to trimming and J lost 9 bases, with 15 bases between them. CDR3 bases: TGTGCCAGCAGTTTGCAGGGCCCTGGGGTGCAGTACTTC. As protein: CASSLQGPGVQYF.

The chain joins TRBV5-4 to TRBJ2-7; 9 nucleotides agree with TRBD2. The CDR3 runs 16 residues. V was pared by 1 base and J by 2 bases, with 7 bases of the junction left unmatched. Per the germline V gene, CDR1 is SGHNT and CDR2 is YYREEE (reference sequence). Written as DNA, the CDR3 is TGTGCCAGCAGCTTGTATTCGCGGGGGGGAACCTACGAGCAGTACTTC. This translates into CASSLYSRGGTYEQYF.

This clone was detected once. This sequence joins TRBV29-1 and TRBJ1-5; 8 positions match TRBD1. This CDR3 spans 17 amino acids. CDR1 is SQVTM, CDR2 ANQGSEA, per germline. The V and J ends lost 7 bases and 0 bases, in that order; junction bases with no gene match: 14. The CDR3 nucleotides read TGCAGCGCCCCCGCTTCGGACAGGGATTATAGCAATCAGCCCCAGCATTTT. Protein sequence: CSAPASDRDYSNQPQHF.

This sequence joins TRBV7-8 and TRBJ2-3; 7 bases match TRBD2. V lost 5 bases and J lost 3; bases outside the gene matches: 14. The V gene's germline CDR1 is SGHVS and CDR2 FQNEAQ. The CDR3 has 17 amino acids. The CDR3 DNA sequence: TGTGCCAGCAGCCCCACCCAGCGGGATATTATAACAGATACGCAGTATTTT. Protein sequence: CASSPTQRDIITDTQYF.

This chain connects TRBV18 to TRBJ2-7; 7 nucleotides match TRBD1. With 5 bases clipped from V and 0 bases from J, the junction kept 4 bases outside the gene matches. This CDR3 region has 14 residues. Per germline, CDR1 KGHSH and CDR2 LQKENI. The DNA for the CDR3 is TGTGCCAGCTCAAGCCGGGACAGCTCCTACGAGCAGTACTTC. Encoded protein: CASSSRDSSYEQYF.

V gene TRBV12-5 combines with J gene TRBJ1-1; the D gene is possibly TRBD1 (6 bases). CDR1 and CDR2 (germline): LGHNT, FRNRAP. CDR3 length: 13 amino acids. V dropped 5 bases and J dropped 7 bases, with 14 bases sitting between them. CDR3 bases: TGTGCTAGTGGTCAGGGGATAGATTTTGAAGCTTTCTTT. Translation: CASGQGIDFEAFF.